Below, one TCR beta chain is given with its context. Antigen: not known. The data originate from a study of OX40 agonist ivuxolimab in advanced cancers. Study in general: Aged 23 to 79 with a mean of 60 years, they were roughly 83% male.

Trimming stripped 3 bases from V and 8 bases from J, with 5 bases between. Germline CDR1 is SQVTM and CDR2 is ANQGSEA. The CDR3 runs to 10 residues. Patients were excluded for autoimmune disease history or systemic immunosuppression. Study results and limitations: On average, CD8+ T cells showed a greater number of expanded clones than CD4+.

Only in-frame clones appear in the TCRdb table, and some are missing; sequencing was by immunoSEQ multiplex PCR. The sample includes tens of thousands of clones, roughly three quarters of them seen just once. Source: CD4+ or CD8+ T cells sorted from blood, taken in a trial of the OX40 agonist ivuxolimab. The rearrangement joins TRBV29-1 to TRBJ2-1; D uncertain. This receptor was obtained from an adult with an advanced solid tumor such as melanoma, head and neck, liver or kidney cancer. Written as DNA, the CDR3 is TGCAGCGTTGAGGTCTATGAGCAGTTCTTC. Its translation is CSVEVYEQFF.